The rows below give T cell receptor beta chains drawn from one sample of a study of blood T cell repertoires in COVID-19. Assay: immunoSEQ multiplex PCR; the TCRdb copy retains only in-frame clones and omits some. Of about 140,000 clones detected, around 86% appear once; the ten largest clones hold roughly 1.5%. The sample was peripheral blood. The receptors here all came from a human donor in a cohort sampled during active COVID-19. Each CDR3 is given with its conserved first and last residue. D genes are given only for firm matches. Expanded clones are given a class, and other clones once, few, many or no size at all.

>TRBJ2-2|-|-|TRBV6-5
TGTGCCAGCAGTTACTCTCGCACCGGGGAGCTGTTTTTT
CASSYSRTGELFF
>TRBJ1-3|-|TRBD1|TRBV19
TGTGCCAGTAGATTCCCTCCCGGACAGGGGAGTGGATCTGGAAACACCATATATTTT
CASRFPPGQGSGSGNTIYF
>TRBJ2-7|few|TRBD2|TRBV7-3
TGTGCCAGCAGCCTAGGGACTAGCAAGGCCAAGCAGTACTTC
CASSLGTSKAKQYF
>TRBJ2-2|-|-|TRBV6-1
TGTGCCAGCAGTGAAGCGACGGGGGTATGGGGGGAGCTGTTTTTT
CASSEATGVWGELFF
>TRBJ2-5|-|-|TRBV11-3
TGTGCCAGCAGCCCAGGGGGGAGTCCGGAGACCCAGTACTTC
CASSPGGSPETQYF
>TRBJ2-5|-|TRBD2|TRBV11-2
TGTGCCAGCAGCTTAGACCGAGTAGCGGGATGGGAGGAGACCCAGTACTTC
CASSLDRVAGWEETQYF
>TRBJ2-2|-|TRBD1|TRBV2
TGTGCCAGCAGGATACAGGGGGCGGACACCGGGGAGCTGTTTTTT
CASRIQGADTGELFF
>TRBJ1-6|-|-|TRBV30
TGTGCCTGGAGTAAGCGGGGGGATAATTCACCCCTCCACTTT
CAWSKRGDNSPLHF
>TRBJ2-1|-|-|TRBV7-9
TGTGCCAGCAGCTTAGCGCCTTTCCAGCGGCGCCTTTACAATGAGCAGTTCTTC
CASSLAPFQRRLYNEQFF
>TRBJ2-5|-|-|TRBV3-1/TRBV3-2
TGTGCCAGCAGCCTTGCGGACAGAGAGTACCAAGAGACCCAGTACTTC
CASSLADREYQETQYF
>TRBJ2-5|-|TRBD2|TRBV19
TGTGCCAGTAGTATTTGGACTAGCGGGGGGCAAGAGACCCAGTACTTC
CASSIWTSGGQETQYF
>TRBJ2-1|-|TRBD2|TRBV19
TGTGCCAGTAGTATAGGAGGCGGGAGGGTGTACAATGAGCAGTTCTTC
CASSIGGGRVYNEQFF
>TRBJ1-2|-|-|TRBV3-1/TRBV3-2
TGTGCCAGCAGCCCCAGGGCCATCAATTATGGCTACACCTTC
CASSPRAINYGYTF
>TRBJ1-2|few|TRBD1|TRBV2
TGTGCCAGCAGTGCGGACAGGATTGGCTACACCTTC
CASSADRIGYTF
>TRBJ1-5|-|TRBD1|TRBV20-1
TGCAGTGCTAGTCAAGGGGGACAGGGCGCTCAGCCCCAGCATTTT
CSASQGGQGAQPQHF
>TRBJ1-1|-|TRBD1|TRBV9
TGTGCCAGCAGCCCTCGGTCGGGACAGGCGAACACTGAAGCTTTCTTT
CASSPRSGQANTEAFF
>TRBJ1-6|-|-|TRBV28
TGTGCCAGCAGTTTGACAGGTCCCGGCTATAATTCACCCCTCCACTTT
CASSLTGPGYNSPLHF
>TRBJ2-1|-|TRBD2|TRBV6-7
TGTGCCAGGTTCCTAGCGGGAGTTCCCTACAGCTCCTACAATGAGCAGTTCTTC
CARFLAGVPYSSYNEQFF
>TRBJ1-1|-|TRBD1|TRBV29-1
TGCAGCGTCAACAGGGGACCGAACACTGAAGCTTTCTTT
CSVNRGPNTEAFF
>TRBJ2-1|-|TRBD2|TRBV7-9
TGTGCCAGCAGCACAGGTAGTCTAGCGGGAGACTACAATGAGCAGTTCTTC
CASSTGSLAGDYNEQFF
>TRBJ1-1|-|-|TRBV19
TGTGCCAGTAGTATCACCACAGGGTACACTGAAGCTTTCTTT
CASSITTGYTEAFF
>TRBJ1-2|-|-|TRBV30
TGTGCCTGGAAAATTACAGAAACAATCTATGGCTACACCTTC
CAWKITETIYGYTF
>TRBJ2-5|-|-|TRBV19
TGTGCCAGTAGCATCAGGGGCGAGGAGACCCAGTACTTC
CASSIRGEETQYF
>TRBJ1-1|-|-|TRBV12-3/TRBV12-4
TGTGCCAGCAGTTTTGCCACGTACTCCCAAGCTTTCTTT
CASSFATYSQAFF
>TRBJ2-3|-|TRBD2|TRBV11-3
TGTGCCAGCAGCTGGGGGACTAGCGTAGATACGCAGTATTTT
CASSWGTSVDTQYF
>TRBJ1-2|once|-|TRBV7-9
TGTGCCAGCAGCTTAGGGCCCCTCGAAAATGATGGCTACACCTTC
CASSLGPLENDGYTF
>TRBJ1-1|-|TRBD1|TRBV7-2
TGTGCCAGCAGATCTACAGGGGGGGGTCCCGAAGCTTTCTTT
CASRSTGGGPEAFF
>TRBJ2-3|-|-|TRBV7-9
TGTGCCAGCAGCTTAGTCCCTGCCAGGGCCACAGATACGCAGTATTTT
CASSLVPARATDTQYF
>TRBJ1-2|-|TRBD1|TRBV7-2
TGTGCCAGCAGCGCGGACAGGACTAACTATGGCTACACCTTC
CASSADRTNYGYTF
>TRBJ2-5|-|TRBD1|TRBV27
TGTGCCAGCAGTCCCCGGGACAGGGGGCGAGAGACCCAGTACTTC
CASSPRDRGRETQYF
>TRBJ2-1|-|TRBD2|TRBV7-8
TGTGCCAGCAGCTTAGGCGGACTAGCGGTCTACAATGAGCAGTTCTTC
CASSLGGLAVYNEQFF
>TRBJ1-2|-|-|TRBV5-5
TGTGCCAGCAACCCACAAGGGCGCGGGTATAACTATGGCTACACCTTC
CASNPQGRGYNYGYTF
>TRBJ2-5|-|-|TRBV18
TGTGCCAGCTCACCACGGGCCTTGGTAGAGACCCAGTACTTC
CASSPRALVETQYF
>TRBJ2-2|few|TRBD1|TRBV30
TGTGCCTGGAGTAGAGGGGGCGAGGGGGAGCTGTTTTTT
CAWSRGGEGELFF
>TRBJ1-5|few|-|TRBV3-1/TRBV3-2
TGTGCCAGCAGCAGCGACAGTGGCAGCAATCAGCCCCAGCATTTT
CASSSDSGSNQPQHF
>TRBJ2-3|-|TRBD2|TRBV7-2
TGTGCCAGCAGCGCCCGACTAGCGGGGGGTTCCTTCACAGATACGCAGTATTTT
CASSARLAGGSFTDTQYF
>TRBJ2-2|once|-|TRBV2
TGTGCCAGCAGCCTCTGGGCTGCGGGAAACACCGGGGAGCTGTTTTTT
CASSLWAAGNTGELFF
>TRBJ1-2|-|-|TRBV7-2
TGTGCCAGCAGCTTACAAGACAGCCTTAGCTATGGCTACACCTTC
CASSLQDSLSYGYTF
>TRBJ1-4|-|-|TRBV6-6
TGTGCCAGCAGTGTCCAACTGGGGAGCGGTGAAAAACTGTTTTTT
CASSVQLGSGEKLFF
>TRBJ2-3|once|-|TRBV15
TGTGCCACCAGCAGAGATCGGGCGGGACCCACAGATACGCAGTATTTT
CATSRDRAGPTDTQYF
>TRBJ2-3|-|TRBD2|TRBV28
TGTGCCAGCAGTCCGAGCGGGAGTTCTGATACGCAGTATTTT
CASSPSGSSDTQYF
>TRBJ2-3|once|TRBD2|TRBV11-3
TGTGCCAGCAGCCCAGGGACTAGCGGGAGTGTGGCAGATACGCAGTATTTT
CASSPGTSGSVADTQYF
>TRBJ2-5|once|-|TRBV5-4
TGTGCCAGCAGCGGAACGGGTATCCAAGAGACCCAGTACTTC
CASSGTGIQETQYF
>TRBJ2-5|-|TRBD2|TRBV2
TGTGCCAGCCGTGGACTAGCTACATTTCAAGAGACCCAGTACTTC
CASRGLATFQETQYF
>TRBJ2-3|-|TRBD2|TRBV29-1
TGCAGCGTAGAAGCGGGAGGGTGGGATACGCAGTATTTT
CSVEAGGWDTQYF
>TRBJ1-4|-|TRBD1|TRBV2
TGTGCCAGCCGGACAGGAACAACTAATGAAAAACTGTTTTTT
CASRTGTTNEKLFF
>TRBJ1-2|-|-|TRBV27
TGTGCCAGCAGCCAAAATTCCCCCCCTGTGGGCGGCTACACCTTC
CASSQNSPPVGGYTF
>TRBJ1-2|-|TRBD1|TRBV28
TGTGCCAGCAGTTTGGGCCCCGGACAGGGAACGGGGGGCTACACCTTC
CASSLGPGQGTGGYTF
>TRBJ2-3|-|-|TRBV4-2
TGTGCCAGCAGCCAAGATGACTCCACAGATACGCAGTATTTT
CASSQDDSTDTQYF
>TRBJ2-5|-|TRBD2|TRBV2
TGTGCCAGCGTTCTCGGACTAGCGGGACCCCAAGAGACCCAGTACTTC
CASVLGLAGPQETQYF
>TRBJ2-5|-|-|TRBV19
TGTGCCAGTAGTATAGTAGGAGGTACGGGAGAGACCCAGTACTTC
CASSIVGGTGETQYF
>TRBJ2-4|-|-|TRBV28
TGTGCCAGCAGGAGCACAGCTTCTCAGTACTTC
CASRSTASQYF